A selection of T cell receptor beta chains follows, all from one sample in a study of blood T cell repertoires in COVID-19. TCRdb keeps only in-frame clones here, not all; method: immunoSEQ multiplex PCR. The profile shows around 190,000 clones, 76% of them singletons. What was sequenced was peripheral blood. Receptor source: a woman between 50 and 59 years old with active or convalescent COVID-19. CDR3s include the opening cysteine and the closing phenylalanine or tryptophan. Each record gives: V gene, clone size, J gene, D gene, CDR3 protein, CDR3 DNA. The D gene is left open where the match is weak. Some rows mark clone size as missing; the rest say once, few, many or name a class of expanded clone.

TRBV9	-	TRBJ2-5	-	CASSATPGGGGQETQYF	TGTGCCAGCAGCGCAACGCCCGGGGGAGGAGGCCAAGAGACCCAGTACTTC
TRBV10-3	many	TRBJ1-5	TRBD1	CAISPGQGNQPQHF	TGTGCCATCAGTCCCGGACAGGGCAATCAGCCCCAGCATTTT
TRBV14	-	TRBJ1-2	TRBD1	CASSQAQTGYYGYTF	TGTGCCAGCAGCCAAGCCCAGACAGGGTACTATGGCTACACCTTC
TRBV19	-	TRBJ1-2	TRBD1	CASSTTGDYGYTF	TGTGCCAGTAGTACCACAGGGGACTATGGCTACACCTTC
TRBV7-8	-	TRBJ2-3	-	CASSLRWRPTDTQYF	TGTGCCAGCAGCTTACGCTGGAGGCCAACAGATACGCAGTATTTT
TRBV10-3	-	TRBJ2-3	TRBD2	CATTLAGGTDTQYF	TGTGCCACGACACTAGCGGGTGGCACAGATACGCAGTATTTT
TRBV7-8	-	TRBJ1-1	-	CASSLARGNTEAFF	TGTGCCAGCAGCTTAGCGCGGGGGAACACTGAAGCTTTCTTT
TRBV7-9	-	TRBJ1-1	TRBD1	CASSPIQGSNTEAFF	TGTGCCAGCAGCCCAATACAGGGGTCGAACACTGAAGCTTTCTTT
TRBV4-1	few	TRBJ1-2	-	CASSQTDSGPYGYTF	TGCGCCAGCAGCCAAACCGACAGTGGCCCTTATGGCTACACCTTC
TRBV7-9	-	TRBJ1-1	-	CASSLVKEGFEAFF	TGTGCCAGCAGCTTGGTCAAGGAGGGGTTTGAAGCTTTCTTT
TRBV18	-	TRBJ2-3	TRBD2	CASSPVAGASTDTQYF	TGTGCCAGCTCACCTGTAGCGGGAGCAAGCACAGATACGCAGTATTTT
TRBV18	-	TRBJ1-4	-	CASSPKEEKLFF	TGTGCCAGCTCACCAAAGGAGGAAAAACTGTTTTTT
TRBV30	-	TRBJ1-2	TRBD1	CAWSVGLTGSYGYTF	TGTGCCTGGAGTGTTGGTTTGACAGGGTCGTATGGCTACACCTTC
TRBV27	-	TRBJ1-1	-	CASLPLPGNTEAFF	TGTGCCAGTTTACCCCTTCCAGGGAACACTGAAGCTTTCTTT
TRBV7-2	once	TRBJ2-4	-	CASSLTMRSGTKAKNIQYF	TGTGCCAGCAGCTTAACTATGAGGTCCGGTACGAAGGCCAAAAACATTCAGTACTTC
TRBV3-1/TRBV3-2	few	TRBJ2-2	-	CASSQVKGAGELFF	TGTGCCAGCAGCCAAGTTAAAGGGGCCGGGGAGCTGTTTTTT
TRBV29-1	-	TRBJ1-2	-	CSAVDTNYGYTF	TGCAGCGCGGTGGACACTAACTATGGCTACACCTTC
TRBV28	once	TRBJ2-5	-	CASENRYQETQYF	TGTGCCAGCGAGAACAGGTACCAAGAGACCCAGTACTTC
TRBV3-1/TRBV3-2	few	TRBJ2-1	-	CASSQEAGWNEQFF	TGTGCCAGCAGCCAAGAGGCAGGGTGGAATGAGCAGTTCTTC
TRBV5-1	-	TRBJ1-2	TRBD1	CASAGQPGYGYTF	TGCGCCAGCGCGGGACAGCCTGGCTATGGCTACACCTTC
TRBV7-3	-	TRBJ2-3	TRBD2	CASSQFTPAGDADTQYF	TGTGCCAGCAGTCAATTCACGCCAGCGGGAGACGCAGATACGCAGTATTTT
TRBV6-2/TRBV6-3	-	TRBJ2-5	-	CASSYGGGVETQYF	TGTGCCAGCAGTTACGGAGGGGGCGTGGAGACCCAGTACTTC
TRBV7-9	-	TRBJ1-6	-	CASSPGGTVGSPLHF	TGTGCCAGCAGCCCGGGGGGCACCGTGGGTTCACCCCTCCACTTT
TRBV4-3	-	TRBJ2-3	-	CASRDSLSASTDTQYF	TGCGCCAGCAGGGACAGCCTAAGTGCTAGCACAGATACGCAGTATTTT
TRBV5-1	-	TRBJ2-5	-	CASSLEVRETQYF	TGCGCCAGCAGCTTGGAAGTCCGGGAGACCCAGTACTTC
TRBV18	-	TRBJ2-1	-	CASSPQEREQFF	TGTGCCAGCTCACCACAGGAGCGGGAGCAGTTCTTC
TRBV19	-	TRBJ1-4	-	CASSLAGEKLFF	TGTGCCAGTAGTTTGGCGGGTGAAAAACTGTTTTTT
TRBV6-2/TRBV6-3	-	TRBJ2-1	-	CASSTAGSSYNEQFF	TGTGCCAGCAGTACCGCGGGGAGCTCCTACAATGAGCAGTTCTTC
TRBV19	-	TRBJ1-1	-	CASSMGTGTEAFF	TGTGCCAGTAGTATGGGCACCGGCACTGAAGCTTTCTTT
TRBV7-3	-	TRBJ1-2	-	CASSLNRHGYTF	TGTGCCAGCAGCTTAAACCGACACGGCTACACCTTC
TRBV12-3/TRBV12-4	-	TRBJ1-4	-	CASGGGGTEKLFF	TGTGCCAGCGGGGGGGGTGGTACGGAAAAACTGTTTTTT
TRBV28	few	TRBJ2-1	TRBD1	CASSLPPDRNNEQFF	TGTGCCAGCAGCTTACCCCCGGACAGGAACAATGAGCAGTTCTTC
TRBV9	-	TRBJ1-6	TRBD1	CASSVAPQPPSGTGGSPLHF	TGTGCCAGCAGCGTAGCCCCCCAACCTCCCTCCGGGACAGGCGGTTCACCCCTCCACTTT
TRBV21-1	-	TRBJ1-4	-	CASSKLCAEENEKLFF	TGTGCCAGCAGCAAATTGTGTGCGGAAGAAAATGAAAAACTGTTTTTT
TRBV19	-	TRBJ2-1	TRBD2	CASSGTSGRVLYNEQFF	TGTGCCAGTAGTGGGACTAGCGGGAGGGTCTTATACAATGAGCAGTTCTTC
TRBV6-5	-	TRBJ1-4	-	CASSYSSQGYEKLFF	TGTGCCAGCAGTTACTCGTCGCAGGGATACGAAAAACTGTTTTTT